Listed below are T cell receptor beta chains from one sample, sequenced in a study of blood T cell repertoires in COVID-19. The data were produced by immunoSEQ multiplex PCR, yet TCRdb's version contains in-frame clones alone and is incomplete. The table shows 120,000 or so clones, with 75% to 85% occurring only once. Sequencing used peripheral blood. These receptors all stem from a woman in her fifties or sixties with acute or convalescent COVID-19. Each CDR3 is given without its conserved first and last residue. D genes are given only for firm matches.

NA	TRBV15	TRBJ1-6	ATSRVRGSGNSPLH
NA	TRBV12-3/TRBV12-4	TRBJ1-5	ASSHSNQPQH
TRBD1	TRBV5-1	TRBJ2-5	ASSLVPGQGAGETQY
NA	TRBV7-6	TRBJ2-7	ASSSPGEYEQY
TRBD2	TRBV11-1	TRBJ2-3	ASTRTSGSTDTQY
NA	TRBV24-1	TRBJ2-3	ATSDFLTDTQY
NA	TRBV20-1	TRBJ1-1	SASRGGEITEAF
TRBD1	TRBV19	TRBJ1-2	ASSFLDRRDGYT
TRBD1	TRBV4-1	TRBJ1-1	ASSQGQGAADTEAF
TRBD1	TRBV9	TRBJ1-3	ASSVLPAGGAGNTIY
NA	TRBV5-1	TRBJ1-1	ASSLAGRGLNTEAF
TRBD2	TRBV19	TRBJ2-3	ASSIIAGGPRDTQY
NA	TRBV3-1/TRBV3-2	TRBJ1-2	ASSLWTAPNYGYT
TRBD2	TRBV6-4	TRBJ2-3	ASSDSASGATDTQY
TRBD2	TRBV19	TRBJ2-5	ASSLKGLAGETQY
NA	TRBV11-2	TRBJ1-6	ASSHTLGGSSYNSPLH